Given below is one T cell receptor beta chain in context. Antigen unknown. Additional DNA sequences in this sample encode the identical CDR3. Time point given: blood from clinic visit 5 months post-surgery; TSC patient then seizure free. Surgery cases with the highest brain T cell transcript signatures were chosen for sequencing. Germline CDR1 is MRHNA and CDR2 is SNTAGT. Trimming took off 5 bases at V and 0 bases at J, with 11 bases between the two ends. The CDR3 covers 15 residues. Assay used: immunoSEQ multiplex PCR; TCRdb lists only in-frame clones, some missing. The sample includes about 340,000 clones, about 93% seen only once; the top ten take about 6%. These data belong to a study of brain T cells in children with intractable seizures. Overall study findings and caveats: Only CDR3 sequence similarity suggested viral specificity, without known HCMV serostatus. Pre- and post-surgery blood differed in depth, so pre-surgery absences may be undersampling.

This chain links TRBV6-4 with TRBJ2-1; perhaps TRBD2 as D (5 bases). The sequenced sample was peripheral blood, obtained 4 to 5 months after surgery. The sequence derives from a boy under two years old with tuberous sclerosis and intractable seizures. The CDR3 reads CASSRSGSSYNEQFF. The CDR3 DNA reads TGTGCCAGCAGTAGGAGCGGAAGCTCCTACAATGAGCAGTTCTTC.